This T cell receptor (beta chain) is from a study of cytomegalovirus exposure and HLA in healthy donors. Study-wide points: A few chains linked to CMV were shown in vitro to be specific for CMV antigens.

This clone was counted a single time. Its antigen is as yet unknown. Sequencing was performed with immunoSEQ multiplex PCR; in TCRdb, only in-frame clones are kept and a portion is missing. This table holds about 56,000 clones, 90% to 95% found once. Looked up from germline, CDR1 is MGHRA and CDR2 is YSYEKL. This CDR3 is 16 amino acids long. V was pared by 4 bases and J by 0 bases, with 13 bases between. This TCR came from a man younger than 35 in good health and CMV-seronegative. This chain joins TRBV4-1 and TRBJ2-1; perhaps TRBD2 as D (5 bases). Sample: PBMCs. The CDR3 loop is CASSPSLGSSYNEQFF. The DNA of the CDR3 is TGCGCCAGCAGCCCATCACTAGGCAGCTCCTACAATGAGCAGTTCTTC.